The 3 T cell receptor beta chains given below trace back to one sample, sequenced in a study of shared clonotypes between healthy human individuals. The method was immunoSEQ multiplex PCR; TCRdb's version includes in-frame clones alone and lacks a portion of them. The table has some 1 million clones, around 74% seen once. The sample taken for sequencing was memory CD4+ T cells sorted from blood. Indicated subset: CD45RA-negative fraction. All receptors come from a man between 18 and 29 years old in good health.

The chain recombines TRBV2 with TRBJ2-2; maybe TRBD1 (6 bases). Trimming removed 9 bases from V and 3 bases from J, with 11 bases in between. CDR1 SNHLY and CDR2 FYNNEI come from the germline V gene. CDR3 length: 13 residues. DNA for the CDR3: TGTGCCAGTCGGGACACCCACACCGGGGAGCTGTTTTTT. Protein: CASRDTHTGELFF.

The V gene is TRBV28, the J gene TRBJ2-4; D ambiguous. With 4 bases removed from V and 9 bases from J, the gap between germline ends came to 16 bases. The CDR3 length is 14 residues. Germline V lookup: CDR1 MDHEN, CDR2 SYDVKM. CDR3 amino acids: CASSSSRSFGIQYF. The CDR3 bases are TGTGCCAGCAGTTCGTCCAGGTCATTCGGCATTCAGTACTTC.

The chain uses TRBV2 and TRBJ1-4; possibly TRBD1 for D (6 bases). This CDR3 spans 16 amino acids. V was trimmed by 4 bases and J by 0 bases, leaving 12 bases between them. Germline assignment: CDR1 SNHLY and CDR2 FYNNEI. The CDR3 nucleotides are TGTGCCAGCAGTGGAGCGGGGGGCGCAACTAATGAAAAACTGTTTTTT. This translates into CASSGAGGATNEKLFF. Full variable domain (missing parts from reference TRBV2 and TRBJ1-4): EPEVTQTPSHQVTQMGQEVILRCVPISNHLYFYWYRQILGQKVEFLVSFYNNEISEKSEIFDDQFSVERPDGSNFTLKIRSTKLEDSAMYFCASSGAGGATNEKLFFGSGTQLSVL.